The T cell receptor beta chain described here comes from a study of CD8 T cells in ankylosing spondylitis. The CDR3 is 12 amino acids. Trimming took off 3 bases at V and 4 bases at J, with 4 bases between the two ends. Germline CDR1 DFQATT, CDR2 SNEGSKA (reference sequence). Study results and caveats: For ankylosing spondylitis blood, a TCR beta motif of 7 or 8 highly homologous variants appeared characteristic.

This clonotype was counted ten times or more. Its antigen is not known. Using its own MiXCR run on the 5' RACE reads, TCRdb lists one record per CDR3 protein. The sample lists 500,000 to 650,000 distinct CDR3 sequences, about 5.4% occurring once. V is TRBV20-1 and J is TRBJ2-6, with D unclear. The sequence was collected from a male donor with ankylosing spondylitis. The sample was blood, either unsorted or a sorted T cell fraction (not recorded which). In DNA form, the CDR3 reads TGCAGTGCTAGTTACGGGGCCAACGTCCTGACTTTC. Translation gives CSASYGANVLTF.